The 28 T cell receptor beta chains below were found in one sample sequenced in a study of cytotoxic CD8 clonotypes in ibrutinib-treated CLL (dated by TCRdb to 2020 to 2022). Interpreted using the paper, the time point label stands for: 12 months on ibrutinib. The receptor library was made with the immunoSEQ multiplex PCR assay. Not all clones reach the TCRdb copy of this immuneACCESS table, which keeps in-frame sequences only. Checked studies attribute under half of the gap to unresolved V genes and leave the rest unexplained. Counted in this sample were about 44,000 clones; about 70% of them appeared once. The ten largest clones add up to about 13% of the sample. The input for sequencing was PBMCs, taken after 12 months of ibrutinib treatment. The origin of the receptors is a human donor with chronic lymphocytic leukemia.

This chain joins TRBV11-3 and TRBJ2-7; D unclear. This CDR3 is 14 amino acids long. V was cut by 0 bases and J by 4 bases, with 10 bases left in between. Germline V CDR1 and CDR2: SGHNT, YENEEA. CDR3 in amino acids: CASSLEVLTYEQYF. DNA for the CDR3: TGTGCCAGCAGCTTAGAGGTCCTGACATACGAGCAGTACTTC.

The chain couples TRBV6-5 to TRBJ1-6; D not certain. Germline V lookup: CDR1 MNHEY, CDR2 SVGAGI. The CDR3 consists of 13 residues. The V and J ends lost 2 bases and 6 bases respectively, with 5 bases between them. The chain's CDR3 is CASSYDGNSPLHF. CDR3 nucleotides: TGTGCCAGCAGTTACGACGGTAATTCACCCCTCCACTTT.

This clone came up a few times. The chain employs TRBV7-9 and TRBJ1-1; maybe TRBD1 (5 bases). V was clipped by 6 bases and J by 2 bases, with 22 bases between them. The CDR3 covers 17 residues. Germline V gene sequence: CDR1 SEHNR, CDR2 FQNEAQ (reference sequence). CDR3 nucleotides: TGTGCCAGCAGACCCGGGACGGAGGGGACGGGAAACACTGAAGCTTTCTTT. Its translation: CASRPGTEGTGNTEAFF. Supplemented by reference TRBV7-9 and TRBJ1-1, the full variable domain reads DTGVSQNPRHKITKRGQNVTFRCDPISEHNRLYWYRQTLGQGPEFLTYFQNEAQLEKSRLLSDRFSAERPKGSFSTLEIQRTEQGDSAMYLCASRPGTEGTGNTEAFFGQGTRLTVV.

The rearrangement uses TRBV28 and TRBJ2-7, with D unclear. CDR3 length equals 14 residues. V was shortened by 3 bases and J by 3 bases, with 12 bases between the two germline ends. Germline loops: CDR1 MDHEN, CDR2 SYDVKM. The CDR3 reads CASSFPEPNYEQYF. The DNA for the CDR3 is TGTGCCAGCAGTTTCCCCGAGCCCAACTACGAGCAGTACTTC.

The chain employs TRBV28 and TRBJ2-1, with D unclear. V was shortened by 7 bases and J by 6 bases, with 22 bases between the two germline ends. CDR1 is MDHEN and CDR2 is SYDVKM in the germline V gene. The CDR3 is 16 amino acids. CDR3 sequence (DNA): TGTGCCAGCACCCGGCTTGGGGTGGCCGGATTCAATGAGCAGTTCTTC. This codes for CASTRLGVAGFNEQFF.

In DNA, the CDR3 is TGTGCCAGCAGCTTGAGCACAGATACGCAGTATTTT. Translating gives CASSLSTDTQYF. The chain carries TRBV5-4 and TRBJ2-3; D is ambiguous. V shed 1 base and J shed 0 bases, with 0 bases lying between them. Germline V lookup: CDR1 SGHNT, CDR2 YYREEE (reference sequence). The CDR3 has 12 amino acids.

A word on this clone: The sample holds other DNA sequences that translate to the same CDR3. V is TRBV5-8 and J is TRBJ1-5; 10 bases line up with TRBD1. After removal of 0 bases from V and 7 bases from J, the junction contained 4 bases not matched to a gene. Germline V gene lookup returns CDR1 SGHTS and CDR2 YDEGEE. The CDR3 spans 15 residues. The CDR3 region is CASSLGQGAGQPQHF. Written as DNA, the CDR3 is TGTGCCAGCAGCTTGGGACAGGGGGCAGGGCAGCCCCAGCATTTT.

The genes are TRBV5-1 and TRBJ2-3, with D maybe TRBD2 (6 bases). Trimming took 4 bases from V and 4 from J, leaving 16 bases between them. This CDR3 is 15 amino acids long. Looked up from germline, CDR1 is SGHRS and CDR2 is YFSETQ. As DNA, the CDR3 is TGCGCCAGCAGCCTATCAAGCGGGCCAGCAGATACGCAGTATTTT. It codes for CASSLSSGPADTQYF.

This chain joins TRBV7-9 and TRBJ2-1; D is ambiguous. Trimming cost V 1 base and J 3 bases, with 7 bases left between them. The germline gives CDR1 SEHNR, CDR2 FQNEAQ (reference sequence). The CDR3 runs to 14 residues. The CDR3 bases are TGTGCCAGCAGCTTAGACACGAGCTACAATGAGCAGTTCTTC. Its protein is CASSLDTSYNEQFF.

In this sample, this clone turned up a few times. This chain links TRBV11-1 with TRBJ2-7, with D possibly matching TRBD2 (5 bases). There are 14 residues in the CDR3. V lost 0 bases and J lost 2, with 8 bases in between. Germline CDR1 SGHAT, CDR2 FQDESV (reference sequence). CDR3 loop: CASSLAGAPYEQYF. The DNA for the CDR3 is TGTGCCAGCAGCTTAGCGGGAGCGCCCTACGAGCAGTACTTC. Supplemented by reference TRBV11-1 and TRBJ2-7, the full variable domain reads EAEVAQSPRYKITEKSQAVAFWCDPISGHATLYWYRQILGQGPELLVQFQDESVVDDSQLPKDRFSAERLKGVDSTLKIQPAELGDSAMYLCASSLAGAPYEQYFGPGTRLTVT.

This chain joins TRBV28 and TRBJ1-1; D uncertain. CDR3 length: 11 residues. V gave up 6 bases and J gave up 5 bases, with 7 bases separating them. Germline CDR1 and CDR2: MDHEN and SYDVKM. This CDR3 reads CASRLGTEAFF. In DNA form, the CDR3 reads TGTGCCAGCAGGCTAGGGACTGAAGCTTTCTTT.

The gene calls are TRBV11-2 and TRBJ2-2; 9 bases are shared with TRBD1. Losses at the gene ends were 6 bases for V and 7 bases for J; bases not matched to a gene: 6. From germline, CDR1 is SGHAT and CDR2 FQNNGV. The CDR3 runs 14 residues. The CDR3 DNA follows: TGTGCCAGCAGAACAGGGGGCGCGGGCGGGGAGCTGTTTTTT. The encoded protein is CASRTGGAGGELFF.

In this sample, this clone turned up a few times. This CDR3 reads CASSEAWQGAYYGYTF. The CDR3 DNA is TGTGCCAGCAGTGAAGCGTGGCAGGGGGCCTACTATGGCTACACCTTC. The chain couples TRBV6-1 to TRBJ1-2; 8 bases are shared with TRBD1. Losses at the gene ends were 0 bases for V and 3 bases for J; bases not matched to a gene: 6. Germline V gene lookup returns CDR1 MNHNS and CDR2 SASEGT. The CDR3 is 16 amino acids.

The rearrangement links TRBV5-4 to TRBJ2-2, with 8 positions matching TRBD1. The CDR3 loop spans 16 amino acids. In germline, CDR1 is SGHNT, CDR2 YYREEE (reference sequence). V shed 4 bases, J shed 4 bases, and the junction held 9 bases outside the gene matches. This chain's CDR3 is CASSPTRTGTTGELFF. The CDR3 nucleotides are TGTGCCAGCAGCCCCACTCGGACAGGGACCACCGGGGAGCTGTTTTTT. Using reference TRBV5-4 and TRBJ2-2 for the parts outside the CDR3, the full variable domain is ETGVTQSPTHLIKTRGQQVTLRCSSQSGHNTVSWYQQALGQGPQFIFQYYREEENGRGNFPPRFSGLQFPNYSSELNVNALELDDSALYLCASSPTRTGTTGELFFGEGSRLTVL.

The chain is built from TRBV11-3 and TRBJ2-1, with TRBD2 matching over 10 bases. This CDR3 has 13 residues. With 5 bases clipped from V and 12 bases from J, the junction kept 7 bases outside the gene matches. Germline V gene sequence: CDR1 SGHNT, CDR2 YENEEA. CDR3 loop: CASSTDLAGAQFF. The CDR3 DNA sequence: TGTGCCAGCAGCACCGACCTAGCGGGAGCGCAGTTCTTC.

The chain employs TRBV6-6 and TRBJ1-4; D is perhaps TRBD1 (6 bases). The CDR3 has 15 amino acids. CDR1 is MNHNY, CDR2 SVGAGI, per germline (reference sequence). V was pared by 6 bases and J by 0 bases, with 11 bases between. In DNA form, the CDR3 reads TGTGCCAGCAGAACAGGGCAGGCAACTAATGAAAAACTGTTTTTT. This codes for CASRTGQATNEKLFF.

This clone was detected only a few times. The chain links TRBV10-1 to TRBJ2-1; 11 bases are shared with TRBD2. This CDR3 has 13 residues. Germline V gene lookup returns CDR1 WNHNN and CDR2 SYGVQD (reference sequence). Trimming took 7 bases from V and 7 from J; bases not matched to a gene: 3. The CDR3 DNA reads TGCGCCAGCAACCGACTAGCGGGGAATGAGCAGTTCTTC. It translates to CASNRLAGNEQFF.

The chain uses TRBV11-2 and TRBJ2-3; D unresolved. The CDR3 extends over 13 amino acids. V lost 5 bases and J 3 bases, leaving 9 bases between the germline ends. CDR1 and CDR2 (germline): SGHAT, FQNNGV. The CDR3 region has the DNA TGTGCCAGCAGCCCTGACGGGACAGATACGCAGTATTTT. Its protein product is CASSPDGTDTQYF.

The gene calls are TRBV7-8 and TRBJ2-7, with TRBD1 matching 7 bases. The CDR3 spans 13 residues. V lost 5 bases and J lost 3; bases outside the gene matches: 4. Per germline, CDR1 SGHVS and CDR2 FQNEAQ. The CDR3 DNA follows: TGTGCCAGCAGCACCCGACAGGGCTACGAGCAGTACTTC. Encoded protein: CASSTRQGYEQYF.

The CDR3 loop reads CASIPGLPTDTQYF. The CDR3 bases are TGTGCCAGCATTCCGGGACTACCGACAGATACGCAGTATTTT. V is TRBV2 and J is TRBJ2-3, with 7 bases identical to TRBD2. V shed 7 bases, J shed 3 bases, and the junction held 7 bases outside the gene matches. This CDR3 contains 14 residues. Looked up from germline, CDR1 is SNHLY and CDR2 is FYNNEI.

The chain is built from TRBV30 and TRBJ1-3, with a tentative D call TRBD1 (5 bases). CDR1 is GTSNPN and CDR2 is SVGIG in the germline V gene (reference sequence). The ends were cut back, 4 bases at V and 3 bases at J, with 13 bases in the middle. The CDR3 sequence is 14 residues long. CDR3: CAWTAGVGGNTIYF. The CDR3 region has the DNA TGTGCCTGGACAGCGGGGGTTGGTGGAAACACCATATATTTT.

This clone appeared a few times. This chain uses TRBV15 with TRBJ2-1; 11 bases line up with TRBD2. Germline lookup yields CDR1 LNHNV and CDR2 YYDKDF (reference sequence). The CDR3 contains 15 residues. V lost 6 bases to trimming and J lost 5 bases; unmatched junction nucleotides: 6. CDR3 in amino acids: CATSTGTSGHNEQFF. DNA for the CDR3: TGTGCCACCAGTACCGGGACTAGCGGCCACAATGAGCAGTTCTTC.

This chain connects TRBV12-1 to TRBJ2-7; the table's D call, TRBD2, has no DNA check behind it. TRBV12-1 is labeled a pseudogene. The CDR3 spans 16 residues. The CDR3 region is CASSPKREGRVDEQYF. The CDR3 DNA follows: TGTGCCAGCAGCCCGAAGCGGGAGGGCCGGGTCGACGAGCAGTACTTC.

The sample holds a few counts of this clone. The V call is TRBV9, the J call TRBJ2-7; maybe TRBD1 (6 bases). Germline V gives CDR1 SGDLS, CDR2 YYNGEE. The CDR3 is 14 amino acids. Trimming stripped 2 bases from V and 6 bases from J, with 15 bases between. DNA of the CDR3: TGTGCCAGCAGCGTGTCAGGCAGGGGCTCCGAGCAGTACTTC. Translating gives CASSVSGRGSEQYF.

This clone appeared a few times. The rearrangement links TRBV5-4 to TRBJ2-7; D is unresolved. Germline-derived CDR1 and CDR2 are SGHNT and YYREEE (reference sequence). CDR3 size: 12 residues. V lost 4 bases and J 0 bases, leaving 5 bases between the germline ends. This chain's CDR3 is CASSGNSYEQYF. CDR3 nucleotides: TGTGCCAGCAGCGGGAACTCCTACGAGCAGTACTTC.

This rearrangement joins TRBV27 to TRBJ2-4; 8 positions match TRBD2. The CDR3 is 14 residues long. From germline, CDR1 is MNHEY and CDR2 SMNVEV (reference sequence). Trimming at V came to 6 bases and at J to 3 bases, leaving 4 bases not matched to a gene. The CDR3 spells CASRSGSGKNIQYF. The CDR3 DNA sequence: TGTGCCAGCAGGAGCGGGAGTGGCAAAAACATTCAGTACTTC.

The genes are TRBV6-1 and TRBJ2-2; D might be TRBD2 (6 bases). CDR1 and CDR2 from the germline V gene are MNHNS and SASEGT. The CDR3 runs to 12 residues. V lost 4 bases and J 13 bases, leaving 13 bases between the germline ends. In DNA form, the CDR3 reads TGTGCCAGCAGTGCGGGACTCTCTTGGCTGTTTTTT. This encodes CASSAGLSWLFF.

The chain links TRBV10-1 to TRBJ2-7; D is unclear. The germline V and J ends were trimmed by 6 bases and 5 bases, with 8 bases remaining between them. Per germline, CDR1 WNHNN and CDR2 SYGVQD (reference sequence). The CDR3 is 11 amino acids. Written as DNA, the CDR3 is TGCGCCAGCAGGGGCCAGAACGAGCAGTACTTC. Its translation: CASRGQNEQYF.